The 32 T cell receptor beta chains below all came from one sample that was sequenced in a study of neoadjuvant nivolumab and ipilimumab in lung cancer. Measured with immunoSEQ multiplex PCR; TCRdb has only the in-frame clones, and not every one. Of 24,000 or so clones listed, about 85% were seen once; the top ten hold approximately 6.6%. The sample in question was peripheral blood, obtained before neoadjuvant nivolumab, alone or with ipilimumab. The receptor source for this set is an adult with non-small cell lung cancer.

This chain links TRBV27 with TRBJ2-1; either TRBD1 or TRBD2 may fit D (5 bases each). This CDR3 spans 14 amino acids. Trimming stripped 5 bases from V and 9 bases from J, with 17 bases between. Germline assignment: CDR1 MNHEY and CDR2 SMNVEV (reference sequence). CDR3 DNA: TGTGCCAGCAGTATCCGGGGACCTACATTTGAGCAGTTCTTC. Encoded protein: CASSIRGPTFEQFF.

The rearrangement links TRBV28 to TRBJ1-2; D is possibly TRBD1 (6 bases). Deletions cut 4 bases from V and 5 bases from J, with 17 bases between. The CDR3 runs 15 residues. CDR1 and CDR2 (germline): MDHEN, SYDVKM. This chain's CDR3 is CASSSPSGQNYGYTF. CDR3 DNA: TGTGCCAGCAGTTCCCCCTCCGGACAGAATTATGGCTACACCTTC.

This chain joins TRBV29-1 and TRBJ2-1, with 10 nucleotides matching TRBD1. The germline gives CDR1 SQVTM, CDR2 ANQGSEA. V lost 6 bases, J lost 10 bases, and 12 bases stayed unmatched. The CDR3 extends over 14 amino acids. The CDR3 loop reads CSVRDGTGEGEQFF. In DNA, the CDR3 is TGCAGCGTCAGGGACGGGACAGGGGAGGGGGAGCAGTTCTTC.

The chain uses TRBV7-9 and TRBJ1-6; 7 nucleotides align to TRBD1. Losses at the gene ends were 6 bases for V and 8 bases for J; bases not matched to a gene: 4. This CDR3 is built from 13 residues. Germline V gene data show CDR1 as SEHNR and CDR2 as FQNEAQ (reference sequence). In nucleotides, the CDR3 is TGTGCCAGCAGTTTCCAGGGGGATTCACCCCTCCACTTT. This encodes CASSFQGDSPLHF. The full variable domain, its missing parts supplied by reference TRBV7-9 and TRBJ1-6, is DTGVSQNPRHKITKRGQNVTFRCDPISEHNRLYWYRQTLGQGPEFLTYFQNEAQLEKSRLLSDRFSAERPKGSFSTLEIQRTEQGDSAMYLCASSFQGDSPLHFGNGTRLTVT.

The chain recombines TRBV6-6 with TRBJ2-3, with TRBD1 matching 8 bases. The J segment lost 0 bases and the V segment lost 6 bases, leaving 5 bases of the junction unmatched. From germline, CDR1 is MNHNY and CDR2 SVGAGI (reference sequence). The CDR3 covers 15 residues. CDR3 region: CASSRGRLSTDTQYF. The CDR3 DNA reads TGTGCCAGCAGCAGGGGGCGCCTAAGCACAGATACGCAGTATTTT.

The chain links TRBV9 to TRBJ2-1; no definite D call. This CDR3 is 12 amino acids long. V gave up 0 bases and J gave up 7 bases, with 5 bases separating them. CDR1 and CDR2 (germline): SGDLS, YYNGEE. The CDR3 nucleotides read TGTGCCAGCAGCGTAGCGTGTAATGAGCAGTTCTTC. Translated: CASSVACNEQFF.

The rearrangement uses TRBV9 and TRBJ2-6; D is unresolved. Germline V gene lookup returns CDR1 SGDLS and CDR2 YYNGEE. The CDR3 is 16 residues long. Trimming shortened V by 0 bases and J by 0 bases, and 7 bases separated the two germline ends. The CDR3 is CASSVGWSSGANVLTF. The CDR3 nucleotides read TGTGCCAGCAGCGTAGGTTGGAGCTCTGGGGCCAACGTCCTGACTTTC.

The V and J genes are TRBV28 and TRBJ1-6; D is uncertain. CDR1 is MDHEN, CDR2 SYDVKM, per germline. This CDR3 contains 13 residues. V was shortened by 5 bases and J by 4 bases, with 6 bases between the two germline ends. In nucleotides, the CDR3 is TGTGCCAGCAGTGAGGGATATAATTCACCCCTCCACTTT. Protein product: CASSEGYNSPLHF.

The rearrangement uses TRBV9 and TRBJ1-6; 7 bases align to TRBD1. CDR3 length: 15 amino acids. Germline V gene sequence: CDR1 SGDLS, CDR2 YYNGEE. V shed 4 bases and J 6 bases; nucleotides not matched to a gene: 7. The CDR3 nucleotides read TGTGCCAGCAGCCCAAGGACAGGCTTTAATTCACCCCTCCACTTT. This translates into CASSPRTGFNSPLHF.

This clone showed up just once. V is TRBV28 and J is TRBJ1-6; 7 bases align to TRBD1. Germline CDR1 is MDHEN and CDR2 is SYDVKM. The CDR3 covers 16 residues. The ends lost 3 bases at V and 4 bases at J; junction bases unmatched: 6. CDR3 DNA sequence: TGTGCCAGCAGTTTTTATAGGGGGCAATATAATTCACCCCTCCACTTT. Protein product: CASSFYRGQYNSPLHF.

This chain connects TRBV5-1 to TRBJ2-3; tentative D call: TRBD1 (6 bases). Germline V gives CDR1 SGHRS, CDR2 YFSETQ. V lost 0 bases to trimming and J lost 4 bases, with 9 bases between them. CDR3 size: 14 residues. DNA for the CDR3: TGCGCCAGCAGCTTGGCAGGGGATCCAGATACGCAGTATTTT. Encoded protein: CASSLAGDPDTQYF. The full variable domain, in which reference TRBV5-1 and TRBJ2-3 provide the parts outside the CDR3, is KAGVTQTPRYLIKTRGQQVTLSCSPISGHRSVSWYQQTPGQGLQFLFEYFSETQRNKGNFPGRFSGRQFSNSRSEMNVSTLELGDSALYLCASSLAGDPDTQYFGPGTRLTVL.

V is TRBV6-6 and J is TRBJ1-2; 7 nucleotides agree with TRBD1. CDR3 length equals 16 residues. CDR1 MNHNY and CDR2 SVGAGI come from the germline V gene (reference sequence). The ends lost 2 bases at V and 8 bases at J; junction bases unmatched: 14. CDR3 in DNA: TGTGCCAGCAGTTACGAGGGGCGTATAGGGGGCGACGGCTACACCTTC. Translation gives CASSYEGRIGGDGYTF.

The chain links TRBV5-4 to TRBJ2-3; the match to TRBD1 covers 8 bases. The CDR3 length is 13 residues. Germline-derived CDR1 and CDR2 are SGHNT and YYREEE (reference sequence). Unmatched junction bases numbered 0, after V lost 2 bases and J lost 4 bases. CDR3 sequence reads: CASSLQGADTQYF. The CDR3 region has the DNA TGTGCCAGCAGCTTACAGGGGGCAGATACGCAGTATTTT.

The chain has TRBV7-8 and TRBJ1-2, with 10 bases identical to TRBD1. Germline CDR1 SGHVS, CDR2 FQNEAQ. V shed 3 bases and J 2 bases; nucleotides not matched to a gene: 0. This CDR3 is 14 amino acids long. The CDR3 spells CASSLGQGNYGYTF. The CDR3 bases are TGTGCCAGCAGCTTGGGACAGGGGAACTATGGCTACACCTTC.

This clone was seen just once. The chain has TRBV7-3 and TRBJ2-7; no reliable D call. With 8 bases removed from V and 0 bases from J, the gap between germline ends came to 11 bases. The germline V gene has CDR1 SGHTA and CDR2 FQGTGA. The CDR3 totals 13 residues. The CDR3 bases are TGTGCCAGCTCCCCAGCGAACTCCTACGAGCAGTACTTC. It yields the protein CASSPANSYEQYF.

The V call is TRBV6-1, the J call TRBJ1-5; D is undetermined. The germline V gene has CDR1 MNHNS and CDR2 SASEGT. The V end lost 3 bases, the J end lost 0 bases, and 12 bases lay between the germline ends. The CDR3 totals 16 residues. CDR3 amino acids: CASSDPSQYSNQPQHF. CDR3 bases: TGTGCCAGCAGTGACCCCTCCCAGTATAGCAATCAGCCCCAGCATTTT.

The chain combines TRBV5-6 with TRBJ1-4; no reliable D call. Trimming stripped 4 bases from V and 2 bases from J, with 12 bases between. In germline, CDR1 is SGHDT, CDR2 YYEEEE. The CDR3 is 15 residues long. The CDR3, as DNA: TGTGCCAGCAGCCTAAGGAGTGGGACTAATGAAAAACTGTTTTTT. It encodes CASSLRSGTNEKLFF.

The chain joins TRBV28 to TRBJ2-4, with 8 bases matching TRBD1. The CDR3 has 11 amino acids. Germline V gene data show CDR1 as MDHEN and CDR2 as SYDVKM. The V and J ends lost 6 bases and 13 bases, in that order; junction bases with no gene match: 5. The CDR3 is CASSYDRGQYF. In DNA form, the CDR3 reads TGTGCCAGCAGCTACGACAGGGGCCAGTACTTC.

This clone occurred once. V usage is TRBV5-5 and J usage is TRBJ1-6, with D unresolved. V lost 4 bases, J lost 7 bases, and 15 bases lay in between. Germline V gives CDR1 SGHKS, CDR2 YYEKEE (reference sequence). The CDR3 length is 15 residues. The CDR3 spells CASSQSWEFNSPLHF. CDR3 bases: TGTGCCAGCAGCCAAAGCTGGGAGTTCAATTCACCCCTCCACTTT.

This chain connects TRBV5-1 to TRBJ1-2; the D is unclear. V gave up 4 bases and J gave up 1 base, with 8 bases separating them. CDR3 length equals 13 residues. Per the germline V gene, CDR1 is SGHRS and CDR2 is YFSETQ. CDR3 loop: CASSQDGNYGYTF. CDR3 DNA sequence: TGCGCCAGCAGCCAGGACGGTAACTATGGCTACACCTTC.

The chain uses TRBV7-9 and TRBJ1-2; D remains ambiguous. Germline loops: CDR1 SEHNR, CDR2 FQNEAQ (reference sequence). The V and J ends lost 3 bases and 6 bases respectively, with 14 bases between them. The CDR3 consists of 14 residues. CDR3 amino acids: CASSLADGSDGYTF. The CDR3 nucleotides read TGTGCCAGCAGCTTGGCAGATGGGTCGGATGGCTACACCTTC.

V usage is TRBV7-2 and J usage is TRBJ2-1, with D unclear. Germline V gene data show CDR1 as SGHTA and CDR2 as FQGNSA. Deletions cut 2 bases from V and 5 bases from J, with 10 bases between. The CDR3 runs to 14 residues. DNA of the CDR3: TGTGCCAGCAGCTTATCCGATTACAACAATGAGCAGTTCTTC. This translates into CASSLSDYNNEQFF.

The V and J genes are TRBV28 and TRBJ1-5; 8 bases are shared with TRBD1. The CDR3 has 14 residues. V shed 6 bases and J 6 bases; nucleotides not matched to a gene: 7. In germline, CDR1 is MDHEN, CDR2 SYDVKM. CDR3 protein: CASRGGTGTQPQHF. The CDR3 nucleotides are TGTGCCAGCAGGGGAGGGACAGGAACTCAGCCCCAGCATTTT. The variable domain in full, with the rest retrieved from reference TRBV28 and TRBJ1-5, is DVKVTQSSRYLVKRTGEKVFLECVQDMDHENMFWYRQDPGLGLRLIYFSYDVKMKEKGDIPEGYSVSREKKERFSLILESASTNQTSMYLCASRGGTGTQPQHFGDGTRLSIL.

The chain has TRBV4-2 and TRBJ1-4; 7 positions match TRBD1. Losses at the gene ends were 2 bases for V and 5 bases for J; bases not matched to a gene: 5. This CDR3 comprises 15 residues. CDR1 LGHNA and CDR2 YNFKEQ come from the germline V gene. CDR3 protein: CASSQKRDSNEKLFF. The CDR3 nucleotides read TGTGCCAGCAGCCAAAAGAGGGACAGCAATGAAAAACTGTTTTTT.

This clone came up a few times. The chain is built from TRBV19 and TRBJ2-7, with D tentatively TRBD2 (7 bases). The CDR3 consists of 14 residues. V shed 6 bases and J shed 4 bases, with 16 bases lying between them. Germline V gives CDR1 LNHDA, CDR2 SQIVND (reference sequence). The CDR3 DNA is TGTGCCAGTAGCCGGAAGGGGGGGGAATACGAGCAGTACTTC. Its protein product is CASSRKGGEYEQYF.

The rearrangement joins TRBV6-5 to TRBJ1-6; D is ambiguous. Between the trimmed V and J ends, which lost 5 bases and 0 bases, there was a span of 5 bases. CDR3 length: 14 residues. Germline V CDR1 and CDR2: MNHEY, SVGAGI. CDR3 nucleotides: TGTGCCAGCAGTGGAAGCTCCTATAATTCACCCCTCCACTTT. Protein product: CASSGSSYNSPLHF.

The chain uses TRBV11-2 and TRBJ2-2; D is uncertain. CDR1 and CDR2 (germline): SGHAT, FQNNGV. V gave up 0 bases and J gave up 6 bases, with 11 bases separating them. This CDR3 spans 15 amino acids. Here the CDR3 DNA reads TGTGCCAGCAGCTTAGATCTCATAGGATCCGGGGAGCTGTTTTTT. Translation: CASSLDLIGSGELFF.

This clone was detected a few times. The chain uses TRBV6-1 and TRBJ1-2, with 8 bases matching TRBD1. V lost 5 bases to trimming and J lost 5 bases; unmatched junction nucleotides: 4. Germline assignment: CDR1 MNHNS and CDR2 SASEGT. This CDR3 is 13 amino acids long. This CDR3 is CASSLDRDYGYTF. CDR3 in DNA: TGTGCCAGCAGTTTGGACAGGGATTATGGCTACACCTTC.

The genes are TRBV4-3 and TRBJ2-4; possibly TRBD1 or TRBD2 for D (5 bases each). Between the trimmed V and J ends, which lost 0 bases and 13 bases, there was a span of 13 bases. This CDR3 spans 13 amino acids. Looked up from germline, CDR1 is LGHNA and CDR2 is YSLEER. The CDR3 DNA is TGCGCCAGCAGCCAAGATGGGTCGGGACCGCAGTACTTC. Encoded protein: CASSQDGSGPQYF.

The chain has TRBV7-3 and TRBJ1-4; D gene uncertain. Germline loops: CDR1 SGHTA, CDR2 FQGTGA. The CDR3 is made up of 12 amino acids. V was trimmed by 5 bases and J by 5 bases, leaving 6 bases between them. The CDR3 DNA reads TGTGCCAGCAGCCCCCTGAATGAAAAACTGTTTTTT. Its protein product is CASSPLNEKLFF.

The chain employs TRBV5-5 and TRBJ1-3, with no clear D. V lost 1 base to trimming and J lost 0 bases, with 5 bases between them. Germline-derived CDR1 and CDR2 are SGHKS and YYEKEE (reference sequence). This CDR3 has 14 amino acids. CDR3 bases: TGTGCCAGCAGCTTGTCCAGCTCTGGAAACACCATATATTTT. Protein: CASSLSSSGNTIYF.

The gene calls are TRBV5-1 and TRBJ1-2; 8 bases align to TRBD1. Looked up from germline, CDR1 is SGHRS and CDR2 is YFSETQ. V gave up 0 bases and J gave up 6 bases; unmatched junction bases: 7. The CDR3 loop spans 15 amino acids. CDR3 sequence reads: CASSLEGTGVDGYTF. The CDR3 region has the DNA TGCGCCAGCAGCTTGGAGGGGACAGGAGTCGATGGCTACACCTTC. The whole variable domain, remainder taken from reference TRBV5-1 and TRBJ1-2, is KAGVTQTPRYLIKTRGQQVTLSCSPISGHRSVSWYQQTPGQGLQFLFEYFSETQRNKGNFPGRFSGRQFSNSRSEMNVSTLELGDSALYLCASSLEGTGVDGYTFGSGTRLTVV.